The next 32 T cell receptor beta chains were all read from a single sample in a study of Ad26.COV2.S vaccination and SARS-CoV-2 variants (dated by TCRdb to the early 2020s). The treatment or condition label, read with the paper, signifies: around 19 received Ad26.COV2.S at low or high dose, single or two shots; five or six received placebo; per-sample allocation not given. Repertoires of vaccine and placebo recipients were sequenced from samples taken on day 63 after the first injection. The method behind the library was the immunoSEQ multiplex PCR assay. TCRdb holds this immuneACCESS table with in-frame rearrangements only. Some clones are missing; in checked studies, unresolved V genes explain under half, and the rest has no known cause. Counted in this sample were about 680,000 clones; roughly 90% of them appeared once. In total, the top ten clones hold around 1.5% of the sample. The sequenced sample was peripheral blood, obtained in a trial of Ad26.COV2.S vaccine versus placebo. The receptors shown here come from a person between 18 and 59 years old who received the Ad26.COV2.S COVID-19 vaccine or a placebo.

The J gene is TRBJ2-5, the V gene TRBV2, with D perhaps TRBD1 (6 bases). The length of the CDR3 is 14 residues. The V and J ends lost 7 bases and 5 bases respectively, with 17 bases between them. Germline lookup yields CDR1 SNHLY and CDR2 FYNNEI. CDR3 nucleotide sequence: TGTGCCAGCAACGTACAGGGTTCCTTGGAGACCCAGTACTTC. Translating it yields CASNVQGSLETQYF.

This clone was detected once. This chain uses TRBV5-1 with TRBJ2-2; D unresolved. CDR1 is SGHRS, CDR2 YFSETQ, per germline. The CDR3 length is 15 residues. V lost 0 bases and J lost 0, with 6 bases in between. This CDR3 is CASSLEWPNTGELFF. CDR3 DNA sequence: TGCGCCAGCAGCTTGGAATGGCCGAACACCGGGGAGCTGTTTTTT.

The rearrangement joins TRBV12-3 or TRBV12-4 to TRBJ2-5; D gene ambiguous. The CDR3 length is 11 residues. V was pared by 9 bases and J by 5 bases, with 10 bases between. CDR3 in amino acids: CASSYKETQYF. The CDR3 coding sequence is TGTGCCAGTTCATATAAGGAGACCCAGTACTTC.

The chain recombines TRBV25-1 with TRBJ2-5, with D maybe TRBD1 (6 bases). The germline V and J ends were trimmed by 4 bases and 5 bases, with 14 bases remaining between them. The V gene's germline CDR1 is MGHDK and CDR2 SYGVNS. The CDR3 loop spans 14 amino acids. The CDR3 is CASSGHRDGETQYF. CDR3 sequence (DNA): TGTGCCAGCAGTGGACACAGGGACGGGGAGACCCAGTACTTC.

This clone has only a few counts. The V call is TRBV6-2 or TRBV6-3, the J call TRBJ1-5; 7 nucleotides align to TRBD1. This CDR3 is 15 amino acids long. Trimming at V came to 6 bases and at J to 6 bases, leaving 11 bases not matched to a gene. Germline CDR1 MNHEY, CDR2 SVGEGT. The CDR3 loop reads CASSLYRGVFQPQHF. CDR3 coding DNA: TGTGCCAGCAGCCTATACAGGGGTGTCTTTCAGCCCCAGCATTTT.

The chain employs TRBV2 and TRBJ1-5; D gene ambiguous. CDR1 and CDR2 (germline): SNHLY, FYNNEI. The length of the CDR3 is 15 residues. V gave up 6 bases and J gave up 0 bases, with 12 bases separating them. This CDR3 reads CASRNTIHSNQPQHF. The CDR3 DNA follows: TGTGCCAGCAGAAACACAATTCATAGCAATCAGCCCCAGCATTTT.

CDR3 loop: CASSTGYVRGYTF. The CDR3 DNA sequence: TGTGCCAGCAGTACAGGATACGTCCGTGGCTACACCTTC. The J gene is TRBJ1-2, the V gene TRBV11-2, with a tentative D call TRBD1 (5 bases). Germline V lookup: CDR1 SGHAT, CDR2 FQNNGV. V lost 6 bases and J 7 bases, leaving 15 bases between the germline ends. CDR3 length: 13 residues.

The chain combines TRBV10-3 with TRBJ2-4; no clear D. V was clipped by 3 bases and J by 2 bases, with 11 bases between them. The CDR3 is 15 residues long. Germline assignment: CDR1 ENHRY and CDR2 SYGVKD. The CDR3 nucleotides are TGTGCCATCAGTGACGCCGACGCAACCAAAAACATTCAGTACTTC. Its protein product is CAISDADATKNIQYF.

This clone showed up just once. This chain uses TRBV11-3 with TRBJ2-5, with 10 bases aligning to TRBD1. The CDR3 sequence is 17 residues long. After removal of 2 bases from V and 2 bases from J, the junction contained 8 bases not matched to a gene. CDR1 and CDR2 from the germline V gene are SGHNT and YENEEA. CDR3 sequence reads: CASSLSSRDRGQETQYF. The CDR3 region has the DNA TGTGCCAGCAGCTTAAGCTCCCGGGACAGGGGTCAAGAGACCCAGTACTTC.

CDR3 nucleotides: TGTGCCATCAGCCGACAGAGCGGGGTTAAAGAGACCCAGTACTTC. It codes for CAISRQSGVKETQYF. This chain uses TRBV10-3 with TRBJ2-5; 7 bases line up with TRBD2. Germline V gene lookup returns CDR1 ENHRY and CDR2 SYGVKD. After removal of 6 bases from V and 3 bases from J, the junction contained 10 bases not matched to a gene. This CDR3 contains 15 residues.

The gene calls are TRBV3-1 (or the pseudogene TRBV3-2) and TRBJ1-1; a possible D gene is TRBD1 (5 bases). Germline V lookup: CDR1 LGHDT, CDR2 YNNKEL (reference sequence). The CDR3 sequence is 12 residues long. Trimming took off 4 bases at V and 8 bases at J, with 11 bases between the two ends. In DNA form, the CDR3 reads TGTGCCAGCAGCCTTGGGACCCAAGAAGCTTTCTTT. This gives the protein CASSLGTQEAFF.

The V call is TRBV29-1, the J call TRBJ1-4; the match to TRBD1 covers 7 bases. The CDR3 runs 12 residues. The V gene's germline CDR1 is SQVTM and CDR2 ANQGSEA. Trimming cost V 7 bases and J 3 bases; bases outside gene matches: 2. The CDR3 is CSGGQANEKLFF. In DNA form, the CDR3 reads TGCAGCGGAGGACAGGCTAATGAAAAACTGTTTTTT.

The chain has TRBV11-2 and TRBJ2-3, with D possibly matching TRBD1 (6 bases). The CDR3 length is 16 residues. The germline gives CDR1 SGHAT, CDR2 FQNNGV. V was pared by 0 bases and J by 4 bases, with 14 bases between. The CDR3 loop reads CASSLDWQGLSDTQYF. The DNA for the CDR3 is TGTGCCAGCAGCTTAGATTGGCAGGGGTTGTCAGATACGCAGTATTTT.

The chain combines TRBV19 with TRBJ2-5, with a possible D match to TRBD1 (6 bases). This CDR3 comprises 15 residues. V lost 2 bases, J lost 0 bases, and 10 bases lay in between. Germline lookup yields CDR1 LNHDA and CDR2 SQIVND (reference sequence). Here the CDR3 DNA reads TGTGCCAGTAGTATATTTCAGGGGAACCAAGAGACCCAGTACTTC. Translating it yields CASSIFQGNQETQYF.

The J gene is TRBJ2-5, the V gene TRBV25-1, with TRBD2 matching 7 bases. This CDR3 spans 14 amino acids. V was clipped by 1 base and J by 5 bases; unmatched bases: 4. Germline loops: CDR1 MGHDK, CDR2 SYGVNS. The CDR3 here is CASSEWEGGETQYF. The CDR3 DNA reads TGTGCCAGCAGTGAATGGGAGGGAGGGGAGACCCAGTACTTC.

V usage is TRBV19 and J usage is TRBJ2-3; TRBD2 might be the D (6 bases). The germline V and J ends were trimmed by 10 bases and 0 bases, with 23 bases remaining between them. Looked up from germline, CDR1 is LNHDA and CDR2 is SQIVND (reference sequence). There are 17 residues in the CDR3. CDR3 bases: TGTGCCACTACGAATGCGCGGGACCCTTTTAGCACAGATACGCAGTATTTT. The encoded protein is CATTNARDPFSTDTQYF.

The genes are TRBV10-3 and TRBJ1-5, with D possibly matching TRBD1 (6 bases). Germline V CDR1 and CDR2: ENHRY, SYGVKD. CDR3 size: 15 residues. Trimming left V 3 bases short and J 4 bases short, with 13 bases between. The CDR3 is CAISEFGQTNQPQHF. The CDR3, as DNA: TGTGCCATCAGTGAATTCGGACAGACGAATCAGCCCCAGCATTTT.

This sequence joins TRBV7-9 and TRBJ2-2; D is uncertain. CDR1 and CDR2 (germline): SEHNR, FQNEAQ (reference sequence). Trimming pared 4 bases from V and 7 bases from J, leaving 10 bases between. This CDR3 has 13 amino acids. CDR3 coding DNA: TGTGCCAGCAGCTCCCTAACACACGGGGAGCTGTTTTTT. Protein sequence: CASSSLTHGELFF.

The table lists this clone with a few counts. This chain connects TRBV10-3 to TRBJ2-7, with TRBD1 matching over 8 bases. CDR3 length: 15 amino acids. Trimming took 3 bases from V and 4 from J; bases not matched to a gene: 8. Per the germline V gene, CDR1 is ENHRY and CDR2 is SYGVKD. The CDR3: CAISDPGQGFYEQYF. As DNA, the CDR3 is TGTGCCATCAGTGACCCCGGACAGGGATTTTACGAGCAGTACTTC.

This CDR3 reads CASSQARNEKLFF. The CDR3 DNA reads as TGCGCCAGCAGCCAGGCCCGTAATGAAAAACTGTTTTTT. The chain couples TRBV4-3 to TRBJ1-4; D not resolved. Trimming removed 3 bases from V and 4 bases from J, with 6 bases in between. From germline, CDR1 is LGHNA and CDR2 YSLEER. The CDR3 covers 13 residues.

The chain is built from TRBV10-3 and TRBJ1-2, with TRBD1 matching over 7 bases. This CDR3 region has 16 residues. The germline gives CDR1 ENHRY, CDR2 SYGVKD. J lost 1 base, V lost 6 bases, and 11 bases had no gene match. The CDR3, as DNA: TGTGCCATCAGGGTAACTGGGACAGAAGTTAACTATGGCTACACCTTC. Protein sequence: CAIRVTGTEVNYGYTF.

V usage is TRBV7-9 and J usage is TRBJ2-7; D possibly corresponds to TRBD2 (5 bases). This CDR3 is built from 18 residues. Trimming cost V 6 bases and J 3 bases, with 27 bases left between them. Germline CDR1 reads SEHNR; CDR2 reads FQNEAQ (reference sequence). The CDR3 here is CASRSSFGLGGLGYEQYF. CDR3 in DNA: TGTGCCAGCAGATCAAGTTTCGGGCTAGGCGGGTTGGGCTACGAGCAGTACTTC.

The chain recombines TRBV3-1 (or the pseudogene TRBV3-2) with TRBJ2-6, with D uncertain. Germline V gene sequence: CDR1 LGHDT, CDR2 YNNKEL (reference sequence). The CDR3 runs to 12 residues. The V end was cut by 9 bases, the J end by 0 bases, with 3 bases between. The chain's CDR3 is CASHSGANVLTF. Written as DNA, the CDR3 is TGTGCCAGTCACTCTGGGGCCAACGTCCTGACTTTC.

The chain joins TRBV7-9 to TRBJ2-1; D is unclear. Germline CDR1 reads SEHNR; CDR2 reads FQNEAQ (reference sequence). V was trimmed by 4 bases and J by 1 base, leaving 11 bases between them. The CDR3 is 15 residues long. The CDR3 loop is CASSSDGRSYNEQFF. CDR3 DNA sequence: TGTGCCAGCAGCTCGGACGGACGATCCTACAATGAGCAGTTCTTC.

The chain recombines TRBV20-1 with TRBJ2-7; D may be TRBD2 (6 bases). Per the germline V gene, CDR1 is DFQATT and CDR2 is SNEGSKA (reference sequence). Trimming cost V 3 bases and J 2 bases, with 14 bases left between them. CDR3 length: 14 amino acids. The DNA for the CDR3 is TGCAGTGCTAGTCTGGCAGGGAGGCCCTACGAGCAGTACTTC. Translation gives CSASLAGRPYEQYF.

The J gene is TRBJ1-4, the V gene TRBV7-9; D call uncertain. CDR1 and CDR2 (germline): SEHNR, FQNEAQ (reference sequence). This CDR3 region has 14 residues. V was cut by 3 bases and J by 4 bases, with 9 bases left in between. This chain's CDR3 is CASSFWQDNEKLFF. The CDR3 nucleotides are TGTGCCAGCAGCTTTTGGCAGGATAATGAAAAACTGTTTTTT. The full variable domain, rest sourced from reference TRBV7-9 and TRBJ1-4, is DTGVSQNPRHKITKRGQNVTFRCDPISEHNRLYWYRQTLGQGPEFLTYFQNEAQLEKSRLLSDRFSAERPKGSFSTLEIQRTEQGDSAMYLCASSFWQDNEKLFFGSGTQLSVL.

This chain links TRBV15 with TRBJ2-7; TRBD1 matches 10 bases. Germline trimming cut 0 bases from V and 4 bases from J; bases unmatched to any gene: 3. The germline V gene has CDR1 LNHNV and CDR2 YYDKDF (reference sequence). The CDR3 has 15 residues. CDR3 amino acids: CATSRDRGQGYEQYF. The DNA of the CDR3 is TGTGCCACCAGCAGAGATCGGGGACAGGGGTACGAGCAGTACTTC.

The V gene is TRBV19, the J gene TRBJ1-2; 7 bases line up with TRBD1. CDR3 size: 12 residues. Germline V CDR1 and CDR2: LNHDA, SQIVND (reference sequence). With V trimmed by 8 bases and J by 8 bases, 8 bases remained unmatched. Here the CDR3 DNA reads TGTGCCAGTCAGACAGGGTACGACGGCTACACCTTC. The encoded protein is CASQTGYDGYTF.

This chain uses TRBV15 with TRBJ1-4, with a tentative D call TRBD1 (5 bases). This CDR3 has 15 residues. Germline CDR1 LNHNV, CDR2 YYDKDF (reference sequence). Trimming removed 1 base at V and 4 bases at J, with 10 bases between. This chain's CDR3 is CATSRAGDLNEKLFF. For the CDR3, the DNA is TGTGCCACCAGCAGAGCCGGGGACCTTAATGAAAAACTGTTTTTT.

This chain connects TRBV6-2 or TRBV6-3 to TRBJ2-3, with 7 bases identical to TRBD1. The CDR3 has 14 amino acids. CDR1 MNHEY and CDR2 SVGEGT come from the germline V gene. The ends lost 3 bases at V and 4 bases at J; junction bases unmatched: 4. The CDR3 reads CASSYRQGADTQYF. The CDR3 nucleotides read TGTGCCAGCAGTTATCGGCAGGGGGCAGATACGCAGTATTTT.

CDR3 coding DNA: TGTGCCAGCAGTCCCAATCCTGGCAATCAGCCCCAGCATTTT. Protein: CASSPNPGNQPQHF. This rearrangement joins TRBV6-5 to TRBJ1-5; D remains ambiguous. The CDR3 has 14 amino acids. V lost 5 bases to trimming and J lost 2 bases, with 10 bases between them. Germline CDR1 MNHEY, CDR2 SVGAGI.

CDR3 protein: CASSLRRGKNTGELFF. The CDR3, as DNA: TGTGCCAGCAGCCTTCGGCGGGGCAAGAACACCGGGGAGCTGTTTTTT. This chain uses TRBV21-1 with TRBJ2-2; the DNA was not compared with TRBD2, the D call given in the table. TRBV21-1 is tagged as a pseudogene. CDR3 length: 16 residues.